Below, 21 T cell receptor beta chains from the same sample are listed, as sequenced in a study of blood T cell repertoires in COVID-19. Produced via immunoSEQ multiplex PCR; TCRdb's table is partial and in-frame only. Counted here are under 65,000 clones, around 67% occurring once; the ten biggest clones make up approximately 14%. Sample: peripheral blood. Receptor source: a woman aged 70 to 79 with acute or convalescent COVID-19.

This clone was seen a handful of times. The J gene is TRBJ1-6, the V gene TRBV7-9; TRBD1 matches at 7 bases. The CDR3 loop spans 16 amino acids. Germline V gene sequence: CDR1 SEHNR, CDR2 FQNEAQ (reference sequence). V was pared by 5 bases and J by 5 bases, with 9 bases of the junction left unmatched. The DNA of the CDR3 is TGTGCCAGCAGCCGGGACAGCACCCGAAATAATTCACCCCTCCACTTT. This encodes CASSRDSTRNNSPLHF.

The CDR3 reads CACGPRGGTEAFF. CDR3 nucleotides: TGTGCCTGCGGACCCCGGGGTGGCACTGAAGCTTTCTTT. The chain has TRBV15 and TRBJ1-1; the D is unclear. The CDR3 totals 13 residues. Germline lookup yields CDR1 LNHNV and CDR2 YYDKDF (reference sequence). V gave up 11 bases and J gave up 4 bases, with 17 bases separating them.

This chain links TRBV3-1 (or the pseudogene TRBV3-2) with TRBJ1-2; perhaps TRBD1 as D (5 bases). Trimming left V 3 bases short and J 3 bases short, with 17 bases between. The CDR3 consists of 16 residues. CDR1 is LGHDT and CDR2 is YNNKEL in the germline V gene (reference sequence). CDR3 residues: CASSQAGTTTHYGYTF. CDR3 DNA: TGTGCCAGCAGCCAGGCCGGGACTACCACTCACTATGGCTACACCTTC.

This clone was observed a single time. The V gene is TRBV10-2, the J gene TRBJ1-6; 9 positions match TRBD1. Trimming cost V 6 bases and J 0 bases; bases outside gene matches: 3. CDR1 WSHSY and CDR2 SAAADI come from the germline V gene. The CDR3 has 16 amino acids. CDR3 sequence: CASRGQGSSYNSPLHF. Written as DNA, the CDR3 is TGCGCCAGCAGAGGACAGGGGAGCTCCTATAATTCACCCCTCCACTTT.

The rearrangement joins TRBV25-1 to TRBJ2-1, with D perhaps matching TRBD2 (6 bases). Germline V CDR1 and CDR2: MGHDK, SYGVNS. The ends were cut back, 3 bases at V and 9 bases at J, with 12 bases in the middle. This CDR3 spans 13 amino acids. The CDR3 coding sequence is TGTGCCAGCAGTGACGGAGGGATGGGTGAGCAGTTCTTC. Translation gives CASSDGGMGEQFF.

This chain links TRBV5-8 with TRBJ2-5; D is ambiguous. The length of the CDR3 is 13 residues. Trimming stripped 2 bases from V and 3 bases from J, with 8 bases between. Germline V CDR1 and CDR2: SGHTS, YDEGEE. The CDR3 nucleotides read TGTGCCAGCAGCTTAACCAGTAAAGAGACCCAGTACTTC. It is translated as CASSLTSKETQYF.

In this sample, this clone turned up once. The genes are TRBV10-3 and TRBJ1-5; TRBD1 matches 7 bases. The CDR3 has 16 amino acids. The V segment lost 6 bases and the J segment 3 bases; nucleotides outside the gene matches: 11. Germline V gene lookup returns CDR1 ENHRY and CDR2 SYGVKD. The CDR3 DNA reads TGTGCCATCAGCCCCGGTGGAGACAGGGACAATCAGCCCCAGCATTTT. Translation gives CAISPGGDRDNQPQHF.

The chain has TRBV6-5 and TRBJ1-1; D is unclear. The CDR3 extends over 11 amino acids. V gave up 7 bases and J gave up 2 bases, with 5 bases separating them. Germline values: CDR1 MNHEY, CDR2 SVGAGI. CDR3 sequence reads: CASKLNTEAFF. The CDR3 nucleotides are TGTGCCAGCAAACTCAACACTGAAGCTTTCTTT.

The gene calls are TRBV3-1 (or the pseudogene TRBV3-2) and TRBJ2-7; the D gene is possibly TRBD1 (5 bases). The germline V gene encodes CDR1 LGHDT and CDR2 YNNKEL (reference sequence). The V end lost 0 bases, the J end lost 2 bases, and 11 bases lay between the germline ends. The CDR3 has 15 amino acids. CDR3 in amino acids: CASSQETRAAYEQYF. CDR3 DNA sequence: TGTGCCAGCAGCCAAGAGACCAGGGCGGCCTACGAGCAGTACTTC.

In its sample, this clone was seen a few times. Written as DNA, the CDR3 is TGTGCCTGGAGTGGAAGGGGAGCTCGGCGGGGCTATGGCTACACCTTC. It encodes CAWSGRGARRGYGYTF. The V and J genes are TRBV30 and TRBJ1-2; possible D gene TRBD1, 5 bases. Germline V gene lookup returns CDR1 GTSNPN and CDR2 SVGIG (reference sequence). CDR3 size: 16 residues. The V gene lost 1 base and the J gene lost 4 bases, with 19 bases spanning the gap.

This clone was detected only a few times. The J gene is TRBJ1-2, the V gene TRBV5-1, with D possibly matching TRBD1 (6 bases). There are 13 residues in the CDR3. Trimming left V 1 base short and J 6 bases short, with 10 bases between. CDR1 is SGHRS, CDR2 YFSETQ, per germline. The CDR3 DNA sequence: TGCGCCAGCAGCTTGCAGGGGAGGGATGGCTACACCTTC. Amino acids: CASSLQGRDGYTF.

The chain uses TRBV19 and TRBJ2-1, with 10 bases that match TRBD1. The germline CDR1 and CDR2 sequences are LNHDA and SQIVND (reference sequence). Trimming took 8 bases from V and 15 from J; bases not matched to a gene: 7. This CDR3 comprises 11 residues. CDR3 region: CASAVTGGLFF. CDR3 nucleotide sequence: TGTGCCAGTGCCGTGACAGGGGGCCTGTTCTTC.

V and J are TRBV10-1 and TRBJ1-2; TRBD1 matches at 9 bases. The CDR3 sequence is 12 residues long. V shed 5 bases and J 10 bases; nucleotides not matched to a gene: 5. CDR1 WNHNN and CDR2 SYGVQD come from the germline V gene (reference sequence). Written as DNA, the CDR3 is TGCGCCAGCAGTACCGGACAGGGGCCCTACACCTTC. This sequence encodes CASSTGQGPYTF.

The chain is built from TRBV6-5 and TRBJ1-2, with D tentatively TRBD1 (6 bases). The CDR3 length is 15 residues. Trimming stripped 8 bases from V and 5 bases from J, with 21 bases between. The germline V gene encodes CDR1 MNHEY and CDR2 SVGAGI. DNA for the CDR3: TGTGCCAGCCTTCCTACCCACAGGGTTGCATATGGCTACACCTTC. Translation gives CASLPTHRVAYGYTF.

V and J are TRBV24-1 and TRBJ1-5; perhaps TRBD1 as D (6 bases). Germline V CDR1 and CDR2: KGHDR, SFDVKD. Trimming took 12 bases from V and 5 from J, leaving 16 bases between them. The CDR3 sequence is 13 residues long. For the CDR3, the DNA is TGTGCCTCACGCGGGGGGGGCGATCAGCCCCAGCATTTT. Amino acids: CASRGGGDQPQHF.

The V and J genes are TRBV21-1 and TRBJ1-2; the table's D call, TRBD1, has no DNA check behind it. TRBV21-1 is listed as a pseudogene. The CDR3 has 22 amino acids. Here the CDR3 reads CASSTKKGVKGGNSYFNYGYTF. As DNA, the CDR3 is TGTGCCAGCAGCACAAAAAAGGGGGTTAAAGGGGGCAACTCATATTTTAACTATGGCTACACCTTC.

The CDR3 DNA reads as TGTGCCAGCAGATCCCGGGACAGGGCGCCTCCTAGCTCCTACGAGCAGTACGTC. Its protein is CASRSRDRAPPSSYEQYV. The V gene is TRBV6-4, the J gene TRBJ2-7; 9 nucleotides align to TRBD1. This CDR3 is built from 18 residues. Germline V gene sequence: CDR1 MRHNA, CDR2 SNTAGT. Losses at the gene ends were 6 bases for V and 0 bases for J; bases not matched to a gene: 15.

V is TRBV6-2 or TRBV6-3 and J is TRBJ2-3, with D unresolved. This CDR3 has 18 amino acids. The V and J ends lost 4 bases and 0 bases respectively, with 20 bases between them. Per germline, CDR1 MNHEY and CDR2 SVGEGT. The CDR3 loop reads CASSFLKSLPTSTDTQYF. The CDR3 nucleotides read TGTGCCAGCAGTTTTCTAAAATCTTTACCCACTAGCACAGATACGCAGTATTTT.

V usage is TRBV14 and J usage is TRBJ2-1; 8 nucleotides agree with TRBD1. This CDR3 is 15 amino acids long. The junction had 4 bases not matched to a gene; V was cut back by 3 bases and J by 3 bases. Germline-derived CDR1 and CDR2 are SGHDN and FVKESK. For the CDR3, the DNA is TGTGCCAGCAGCCATACAGGGGGAAACTACAATGAGCAGTTCTTC. This encodes CASSHTGGNYNEQFF.

The chain recombines TRBV5-8 with TRBJ2-3; 11 bases line up with TRBD2. Trimming cost V 0 bases and J 6 bases; bases outside gene matches: 9. The germline gives CDR1 SGHTS, CDR2 YDEGEE. CDR3 length equals 17 residues. Here the CDR3 reads CASSLALAGATGDTQYF. CDR3 DNA: TGTGCCAGCAGCTTGGCACTAGCGGGGGCCACAGGGGATACGCAGTATTTT.

The genes are TRBV7-9 and TRBJ1-2; 10 bases match TRBD1. Losses at the gene ends were 5 bases for V and 4 bases for J; bases not matched to a gene: 7. The CDR3 is made up of 15 amino acids. CDR1 and CDR2 from the germline V gene are SEHNR and FQNEAQ (reference sequence). The CDR3 bases are TGTGCCAGCAGCCCGGGACAGGGGTATACCTATGGCTACACCTTC. As protein: CASSPGQGYTYGYTF. Full variable domain (missing parts from reference TRBV7-9 and TRBJ1-2): DTGVSQNPRHKITKRGQNVTFRCDPISEHNRLYWYRQTLGQGPEFLTYFQNEAQLEKSRLLSDRFSAERPKGSFSTLEIQRTEQGDSAMYLCASSPGQGYTYGYTFGSGTRLTVV.